This passage covers 2 T cell receptor beta chains from one sample sequenced in a study of cytomegalovirus exposure and HLA in healthy donors. Some clones are missing from TCRdb's copy, which holds only in-frame ones; the method was immunoSEQ multiplex PCR. Among roughly 300,000 clones, around 86% were seen once, and the ten largest hold 0.7% to 0.85%. The sequenced material came from PBMCs. The receptor set was obtained from a woman between 18 and 29 years old in good health and CMV-seronegative.

With respect to this clone: A read error may be the cause here, since a much bigger clone is one base away. Different DNA sequences within this sample yield the same CDR3. The chain employs TRBV6-5 and TRBJ2-5; TRBD1 aligns across 8 bases. The CDR3 runs 14 residues. Germline V gene data show CDR1 as MNHEY and CDR2 as SVGAGI. V lost 0 bases to trimming and J lost 5 bases; unmatched junction nucleotides: 2. The CDR3 protein is CASSYSTGEETQYF. Written as DNA, the CDR3 is TGTGCCAGCAGTTACTCGACAGGGGAGGAGACCCAGTACTTC.

V gene TRBV4-1 combines with J gene TRBJ1-5, with D tentatively TRBD1 (5 bases). The CDR3 totals 16 residues. Germline values: CDR1 MGHRA, CDR2 YSYEKL. The ends were cut back, 3 bases at V and 8 bases at J, with 20 bases in the middle. The CDR3 DNA is TGCGCCAGCAGCCAGCCGCAGTTGGGGCTTGGTGAGCCCCAGCATTTT. Its protein is CASSQPQLGLGEPQHF.